One T cell receptor (beta chain) is described in this entry. The antigen it recognizes is unknown. Qualities for individual bases were not recorded, and no much larger clone is one base off. This entry is derived from a study of T cell responses to AZD1222 COVID-19 vaccine (TCRdb year 2021). Regarding the research as a whole: A total of over 230 trial participants underwent TCR sequencing, of whom roughly 210 received two doses of AZD1222 and about 26 received two doses of the MenACWY control vaccine. Trial participants were enrolled by age into subgroups of 18-55, 56-69 and 70-plus years, and around 150, 29 and 61 TCR-sequenced participants, respectively, were included in these subgroups. Paper-wide results and their limitations: After two AZD1222 doses, both the breadth and the depth of spike-specific TCRs were significantly higher than at day 0 and than in MenACWY recipients. Participants were mostly white British and included more females than males, and it was suggested by the authors that clonal diversity may have been underestimated. The vaccine-associated CD4 TCRs covered the entire spike protein, and the dominant responses fell in regions 160-218 and 743-854. Only five or six AZD1222 recipients were SARS-CoV-2 seropositive at baseline, limiting conclusions about previously exposed vaccinees. In the small 56-69-year group, the increase in depth fell short of significance, most likely because of low power. Nearly half of unique spike-specific TCRs reportedly recognized epitopes outside regions mutated in the B.1.351 and B.1.1.7 variants. Because no samples from the day 14 peak response were available, repertoires could be characterized only after the peak T cell response.

This specimen's time point label, per the study, means: about 28 days (+/-7) after the second vaccine dose. Because spike-specific TCR depth and breadth did not differ between the two schedules, AZD1222 recipients who got a second dose at roughly 4 weeks were pooled with those who got a second dose at roughly 12 weeks. Samples from vaccinated people were obtained from the UK trials COV001 and COV002, which included a single-blind randomized controlled phase 2/3 trial of AZD1222 (ChAdOx1 nCoV-19) in healthy adults. Trial participant PBMC samples were collected at day 0 and day 28 after the second dose for TCRbeta chain sequencing. The CDR3, cysteine through phenylalanine, is 13 amino acids long. The kept DNA is CDR3 alone, 39 bases in frame from the first base. Looking up the germline V gene yields CDR1 MDHEN and CDR2 SYDVKM. Trimming removed 4 bases from V and 5 bases from J, leaving 12 bases between the germline ends.

The CDR3 regions of human TCRbeta chains were subjected to immunosequencing. As for the original processing: Repertoire TCRs were checked for matches against a reference library of SARS-CoV-2-specific TCRs that had been generated using the MIRA antigen-specificity platform. Breadth was defined as the fraction of unique TCRs that were SARS-CoV-2-associated, and depth was defined as the fraction of total T cells that were SARS-CoV-2-associated. Using the MIRA data, each spike-specific TCR was mapped to the spike region that the TCR reacts to and placed in a CD4 or CD8 class. Log10-transformed breadth and depth values were compared by one-way ANOVA with Sidak's multiple comparisons tests. This immuneACCESS table, as held by TCRdb, lists in-frame sequences with V and J called but not all clones. Of the missing ones, under half trace to an unresolved V gene in checked studies; the others have no known cause. V and J calls and clone size follow that table, whereas D and trimming were derived from the DNA. This sample gives tens of thousands of clones in total; roughly nine tenths of them show up just once. About 5.9% of the sample comes from the top ten.

The sequence is built from TRBV28 and TRBJ2-7, with TRBD2 as a weak D call on 6 bases. The sequencing here drew on peripheral blood, taken 28 days after the second AZD1222 dose. The source of this sequence is an adult who received the AZD1222 COVID-19 vaccine. The CDR3 region: CASSSGGKNEQYF. DNA sequence: TGTGCCAGCAGTTCAGGAGGGAAGAACGAGCAGTACTTC. Reference TRBV28 and TRBJ2-7 proteins supply the regions before and after the CDR3; the full variable domain is: DVKVTQSSRYLVKRTGEKVFLECVQDMDHENMFWYRQDPGLGLRLIYFSYDVKMKEKGDIPEGYSVSREKKERFSLILESASTNQTSMYLCASSSGGKNEQYFGPGTRLTVT.